Listed below are T cell receptor beta chains from one sample, sequenced in a study of memory B cells and T cells in multiple sclerosis. This table comes from immunoSEQ multiplex PCR, and its TCRdb copy is limited to in-frame clones, with some not included. The sample contains about 46,000 clones, around 79% of which appear only once. The antigens of these receptors remain unknown. What was sequenced was PBMCs from blood kept in culture. The receptors here all came from a human donor with multiple sclerosis. Both conserved end residues are part of each CDR3. The D gene is left open where the match is weak. Clone size appears in some rows only: once, few, many, or a class for an expanded clone.

V gene	clone size	D gene	J gene	CDR3 length	CDR3 DNA	CDR3 protein
TRBV7-3	-	-	TRBJ2-1	12	TGTGCCAGCAGCTTAACGCCCAATGAGCAGTTCTTC	CASSLTPNEQFF
TRBV2	-	TRBD2	TRBJ2-3	16	TGTGCCAGCAGTCCGGTAGCGGGACCAAGCACAGATACGCAGTATTTT	CASSPVAGPSTDTQYF
TRBV6-5	-	-	TRBJ1-3	13	TGTGCCAGCCGCGAACAGGGAGGGAACACCATATATTTT	CASREQGGNTIYF
TRBV4-1	-	TRBD2	TRBJ2-1	16	TGCGCCAGCAGCCTGGGAGGGCCTAGTCTACACAATGAGCAGTTCTTC	CASSLGGPSLHNEQFF
TRBV6-5	-	TRBD1	TRBJ2-7	15	TGTGCCAGCAGTTACACCGCCGGGACAGATGTCGAGCAGTACTTC	CASSYTAGTDVEQYF
TRBV28	-	-	TRBJ1-2	13	TGTGCCACTGGAAGGCCTCCTAACTATGGCTACACCTTC	CATGRPPNYGYTF
TRBV21-1	-	-	TRBJ2-3	14	TGTGCCAGCAGCAAAGTTCGTGGCACAGATACGCAGTATTTT	CASSKVRGTDTQYF
TRBV9	-	-	TRBJ2-2	13	TGTGCCAGCAGCGTAGCTGGTAGCAGGGAGCTGTTTTTT	CASSVAGSRELFF
TRBV9	-	-	TRBJ2-3	13	TGTGCCAGCAGCGTAGCGGGCTCCACCCCCACGGATTTT	CASSVAGSTPTDF
TRBV4-2	-	-	TRBJ2-7	13	TGTGCCAGCAGCCAGGGGGTAATCTACGAGCAGTACTTC	CASSQGVIYEQYF
TRBV19	-	TRBD1	TRBJ1-1	16	TGTGCCAGCTCCCTCTCGAGGCAGGGGGCGTACACTGAAGCTTTCTTT	CASSLSRQGAYTEAFF
TRBV5-1	-	-	TRBJ2-3	15	TGCGCCAGCAGCTTGGAGGAGGGTGGGGTTGATACGCAGTATTTT	CASSLEEGGVDTQYF
TRBV5-1	-	-	TRBJ1-2	16	TGCGCCAGCAGCTTGGAACAGGGAATCGAGAACTATGGCTACACCTTC	CASSLEQGIENYGYTF
TRBV2	-	-	TRBJ2-1	14	-	CASTFGPGGHEQFF
TRBV7-2	-	-	TRBJ2-7	14	TGTGCCAGCAGCGCCGGGACAACTATTACCGAGCAGTACTTC	CASSAGTTITEQYF
TRBV7-9	few	-	TRBJ1-1	14	TGTGCCAGCAGTTTAACGGGGGGACTCCATGAAGCTTTCTTT	CASSLTGGLHEAFF
TRBV2	-	-	TRBJ1-1	12	TGTGCCAGCAGCCTAGGACTGAGTGAAGCTTTCTTT	CASSLGLSEAFF
TRBV30	-	TRBD2	TRBJ2-3	14	TGTGCCTGGGCCCTCGGGGGGAGCACAGATACGCAGTATTTT	CAWALGGSTDTQYF
TRBV2	-	TRBD1	TRBJ2-1	16	TGTGCCAGCAGTGAATATGGGACAGGGGGTTTCAATGAGCAGTTCTTC	CASSEYGTGGFNEQFF
TRBV30	-	TRBD2	TRBJ2-3	13	TGTGCCTGGGAGGCGGGGGGCACAGATACGCAGTATTTT	CAWEAGGTDTQYF
TRBV6-5	-	-	TRBJ2-7	13	TGTGCCAGCTCCCCGGGTTTCGTGTACGAGCAGTACTTC	CASSPGFVYEQYF
TRBV5-5	-	TRBD1	TRBJ1-2	15	TGTGCCAGCAGCTTGGGGACAGGGCGGCCCTATGGCTACACCTTC	CASSLGTGRPYGYTF
TRBV7-9	-	-	TRBJ1-4	16	TGTGCCAGCAGCCCGAATGGGGGGGACTTGAATGAAAAACTGTTTTTT	CASSPNGGDLNEKLFF
TRBV6-4	-	-	TRBJ2-2	14	TGTGCCAGCAGAGAGGTGTCGAACACCGGGGAGCTGTTTTTT	CASREVSNTGELFF
TRBV13	few	TRBD1	TRBJ1-3	15	TGTGCCAGCAGCTTGGCCGGGACAGGGGGTAACACCATATATTTT	CASSLAGTGGNTIYF
TRBV2	once	-	TRBJ2-5	12	TGTGCCAGCAGTGAATATTTTGAGACCCAGTACTTC	CASSEYFETQYF
TRBV5-1	-	-	TRBJ1-3	16	TGCGCCAGCAGCCCACTACCGGGAGACTCTGGAAACACCATATATTTT	CASSPLPGDSGNTIYF
TRBV5-1	-	-	TRBJ2-3	14	TGCGCCAGCAGCGATACACAGGGCTCAGATACGCAGTATTTT	CASSDTQGSDTQYF
TRBV7-2	-	TRBD2	TRBJ2-5	13	TGTGCCAGCAGCTTCGGCGGGGGGGAGACCCAGTACTTC	CASSFGGGETQYF
TRBV6-6	-	TRBD1	TRBJ1-4	14	TGTGCCAGCAGTTTCAGGGGGACTAATGAAAAACTGTTTTTT	CASSFRGTNEKLFF
TRBV10-2	-	-	TRBJ1-1	14	TGCGCCAGCAGCCCAGCGGGGGTTAACACTGAAGCTTTCTTT	CASSPAGVNTEAFF
TRBV2	-	TRBD2	TRBJ2-7	12	TGTGCCAGCTTCGCGGGGGGGCTTGAGCAGTACTTC	CASFAGGLEQYF
TRBV7-2	-	-	TRBJ2-7	14	TGTGCCAGCAGCTTTAGGGTTAGGGGCTACGAGCAGTACTTC	CASSFRVRGYEQYF
TRBV4-1	-	-	TRBJ1-1	15	TGCGCCAGCAGCCCAGTGGGCAGTTCGAACACTGAAGCTTTCTTT	CASSPVGSSNTEAFF
TRBV7-9	-	TRBD1	TRBJ2-5	15	TGTGCCAGCAGCCCATGGACAGGGGGCAGGGAGACCCAGTACTTC	CASSPWTGGRETQYF
TRBV6-6	-	-	TRBJ1-6	13	TGTGCCAGCAGTTACTCGACCCGATCACCCCTCCACTTT	CASSYSTRSPLHF
TRBV7-3	-	-	TRBJ1-4	13	TGTGCCAGCAGCTTATTTGTTAATGAAAAACTGTTTTTT	CASSLFVNEKLFF
TRBV9	few	TRBD1	TRBJ2-7	14	TGTGCCAGCAGCGTGGAGGACAGGTTCTACGAGCAGTACTTC	CASSVEDRFYEQYF
TRBV19	-	-	TRBJ1-2	13	TGTGCCACCGTACCGGGCCTAAACTATGGCTATACCTTC	CATVPGLNYGYTF
TRBV5-6	-	TRBD1	TRBJ2-7	14	TGTGCCAGCAGCGGGACAGGGAGCTCCTACGAGCAGTACTTC	CASSGTGSSYEQYF
TRBV29-1	few	-	TRBJ2-2	11	TGCAGCGTTCCAGAGGCCGGGGAGCTGTTTTTT	CSVPEAGELFF
TRBV29-1	-	TRBD1	TRBJ1-2	12	TGCAGCGTTGACAGGGGGGTTGGTGGCTACACCTTC	CSVDRGVGGYTF
TRBV6-5	-	-	TRBJ1-5	15	TGTGCCAGCAGTTACTCTACAGGACCCAATCAGCCCCAGCATTTT	CASSYSTGPNQPQHF
TRBV5-1	-	-	TRBJ1-2	13	TGCGCCAGCAGCTCCCGGGGGGTCTATGGCTACACCTTC	CASSSRGVYGYTF
TRBV7-9	-	-	TRBJ2-5	15	TGTGCCAGCTCTCCCGGCCAGTGGGCCCAAGAGACCCAGTACTTC	CASSPGQWAQETQYF
TRBV29-1	-	TRBD1	TRBJ2-3	12	TGCAGCGTTGGGGACAGGGGGGATACGCAGTATTTT	CSVGDRGDTQYF
TRBV19	-	-	TRBJ2-7	14	TGTGCCAGTAGTGCCCAGACAGGTCCCTACGAGCAGTACTTC	CASSAQTGPYEQYF
TRBV2	-	TRBD2	TRBJ2-3	14	TGTGCCAGCATCCCCCTAGCGGCCAGCGGGGTGGTGTATTTT	CASIPLAASGVVYF
TRBV30	few	-	TRBJ1-2	11	TGTGCCTGGATAAATGAGCGCGGCTACACCTTC	CAWINERGYTF
TRBV7-2	-	TRBD2	TRBJ2-1	13	TGTGCCAGCAGCCATGGACTAGGCGATGAGCAGTTCTTC	CASSHGLGDEQFF
TRBV5-8	once	-	TRBJ1-2	15	TGTGCCAGCAGCTCCAGTTTTGGGGCGGACTATGGCTACACCTTC	CASSSSFGADYGYTF
TRBV5-1	-	-	TRBJ2-3	16	TGCGCCAGCAGCTTTTTTGGCGGGGAATACACAGATACGCAGTATTTT	CASSFFGGEYTDTQYF
TRBV5-7	-	-	TRBJ1-2	17	TGTGCCAGCAGCTTGAGGGGGGGCGTCGCGGCTAACTATGGCTACACCTTC	CASSLRGGVAANYGYTF
TRBV7-3	-	TRBD1	TRBJ1-1	15	TGTGCCAGCAGCTCGACAGGGGGTTCGAACACTGAAGCTTTCTTT	CASSSTGGSNTEAFF